These 30 T cell receptor beta chains share one sample of origin, sequenced in a study of T cell responses to AZD1222 COVID-19 vaccine. The data were produced by immunoSEQ multiplex PCR, yet TCRdb's version contains in-frame clones alone and is incomplete. The sample holds 77,000 or so clones, around nine tenths seen once. This specimen was peripheral blood, taken 28 days after the second AZD1222 dose. All receptors derive from an adult who received the AZD1222 COVID-19 vaccine.

In DNA, the CDR3 is TGTGCCAGCAGCCGAGGAAATAATTCACCCCTCCACTTT. Amino acids: CASSRGNNSPLHF. This chain links TRBV3-1 (or the pseudogene TRBV3-2) with TRBJ1-6; D uncertain. The V gene lost 4 bases and the J gene lost 5 bases, with 6 bases spanning the gap. Germline CDR1 reads LGHDT; CDR2 reads YNNKEL (reference sequence). The CDR3 totals 13 residues.

The rearrangement uses TRBV2 and TRBJ1-2; TRBD1 is a possible D gene (5 bases). The CDR3 is made up of 13 amino acids. Trimming took off 2 bases at V and 8 bases at J, with 12 bases between the two ends. Germline CDR1 reads SNHLY; CDR2 reads FYNNEI. CDR3 amino acids: CASSESGGLGYTF. The CDR3 DNA is TGTGCCAGCAGTGAAAGCGGGGGTCTCGGCTACACCTTC.

The rearrangement uses TRBV5-4 and TRBJ2-3, with 8 bases lining up with TRBD1. With V trimmed by 5 bases and J by 0 bases, 2 bases remained unmatched. From germline, CDR1 is SGHNT and CDR2 YYREEE (reference sequence). The CDR3 extends over 14 amino acids. Here the CDR3 reads CASRGQASTDTQYF. The CDR3 DNA is TGTGCCAGCAGGGGACAGGCTAGCACAGATACGCAGTATTTT.

The V gene is TRBV30, the J gene TRBJ2-7; D gene unclear. CDR1 is GTSNPN and CDR2 is SVGIG in the germline V gene (reference sequence). Deletions cut 5 bases from V and 4 bases from J, with 9 bases between. The CDR3 consists of 11 residues. CDR3 DNA: TGTGCCTGGTCGTCCCTTTACGAGCAGTACTTC. Residues: CAWSSLYEQYF.

The V gene is TRBV7-3, the J gene TRBJ1-2; perhaps TRBD1 as D (5 bases). The CDR3 runs 13 residues. The V gene's germline CDR1 is SGHTA and CDR2 FQGTGA. Trimming pared 4 bases from V and 5 bases from J, leaving 11 bases between. The CDR3 coding sequence is TGTGCCAGCAGCTCCGGGGGAACGTATGGCTACACCTTC. Protein: CASSSGGTYGYTF. Based on the CDR3 plus reference TRBV7-3 and TRBJ1-2, the full variable domain is GAGVSQTPSNKVTEKGKYVELRCDPISGHTALYWYRQSLGQGPEFLIYFQGTGAADDSGLPNDRFFAVRPEGSVSTLKIQRTERGDSAVYLCASSSGGTYGYTFGSGTRLTVV.

The rearrangement joins TRBV6-5 to TRBJ1-1; tentative D call: TRBD1 (6 bases). CDR3 length: 12 residues. Germline values: CDR1 MNHEY, CDR2 SVGAGI. Trimming took 4 bases from V and 6 from J, leaving 9 bases between them. The CDR3 sequence is CASSWEGAEAFF. CDR3 nucleotides: TGTGCCAGCAGTTGGGAGGGGGCTGAAGCTTTCTTT.

This chain uses TRBV21-1 with TRBJ1-1. TRBV21-1 is marked as a pseudogene. This CDR3 contains 15 residues. CDR3 sequence: CASRTTSELNTEAFF. CDR3 nucleotides: TGTGCCAGCAGAACGACCTCGGAACTGAACACTGAAGCTTTCTTT.

The chain links TRBV19 to TRBJ2-6; TRBD1 matches 9 bases. The CDR3 extends over 16 amino acids. Trimming took 0 bases from V and 3 from J; bases not matched to a gene: 0. Germline-derived CDR1 and CDR2 are LNHDA and SQIVND (reference sequence). DNA for the CDR3: TGTGCCAGTAGTATAGAGGACAGGGGTGGGGCCAACGTCCTGACTTTC. Protein product: CASSIEDRGGANVLTF.

This chain connects TRBV5-8 to TRBJ2-7, with 7 positions matching TRBD1. V shed 3 bases, J shed 2 bases, and the junction held 8 bases outside the gene matches. Germline CDR1 reads SGHTS; CDR2 reads YDEGEE. The CDR3 runs to 15 residues. The chain's CDR3 is CASSSLTGFTYEQYF. The DNA for the CDR3 is TGTGCCAGCAGCTCCTTGACAGGGTTTACCTACGAGCAGTACTTC.

The V gene is TRBV28, the J gene TRBJ2-3, with TRBD2 matching 8 bases. The CDR3 loop spans 15 amino acids. Unmatched junction bases numbered 9, after V lost 5 bases and J lost 5 bases. Germline CDR1 and CDR2: MDHEN and SYDVKM. CDR3 protein: CASSPAGGVGDTQYF. CDR3 DNA sequence: TGTGCCAGCAGTCCAGCCGGGGGGGTCGGAGATACGCAGTATTTT.

In this sample, this clone turned up a few times. This sequence joins TRBV7-2 and TRBJ1-1; D is undetermined. Trimming cost V 5 bases and J 1 base, with 14 bases left between them. The CDR3 sequence is 15 residues long. Germline V lookup: CDR1 SGHTA, CDR2 FQGNSA. CDR3 sequence: CASSDGTTWNTEAFF. Written as DNA, the CDR3 is TGTGCCAGCAGCGACGGAACCACATGGAACACTGAAGCTTTCTTT.

The chain recombines TRBV19 with TRBJ1-2; 9 bases agree with TRBD1. CDR3 length: 18 amino acids. Per germline, CDR1 LNHDA and CDR2 SQIVND (reference sequence). V lost 7 bases, J lost 6 bases, and 21 bases stayed unmatched. CDR3: CASIGPASGTGYGNGYTF. The CDR3 nucleotides are TGTGCCAGTATTGGTCCCGCCTCCGGGACAGGGTATGGTAATGGCTACACCTTC.

The V and J genes are TRBV19 and TRBJ1-5, with D possibly matching TRBD1 (6 bases). The CDR3 totals 13 residues. The germline V and J ends were trimmed by 3 bases and 6 bases, with 9 bases remaining between them. Germline values: CDR1 LNHDA, CDR2 SQIVND (reference sequence). The CDR3 protein is CASSITGSQPQHF. As DNA, the CDR3 is TGTGCCAGTAGTATTACAGGGAGTCAGCCCCAGCATTTT. Full variable domain (outside the CDR3, taken from reference TRBV19 and TRBJ1-5): DGGITQSPKYLFRKEGQNVTLSCEQNLNHDAMYWYRQDPGQGLRLIYYSQIVNDFQKGDIAEGYSVSREKKESFPLTVTSAQKNPTAFYLCASSITGSQPQHFGDGTRLSIL.

The chain is built from TRBV29-1 and TRBJ1-1, with 7 bases aligning to TRBD1. The CDR3 is made up of 12 amino acids. The V gene's germline CDR1 is SQVTM and CDR2 ANQGSEA. V was pared by 7 bases and J by 5 bases, with 7 bases of the junction left unmatched. CDR3 region: CSAYRGGTEAFF. As DNA, the CDR3 is TGCAGCGCCTACAGGGGTGGAACTGAAGCTTTCTTT. The full variable domain, completed using reference TRBV29-1 and TRBJ1-1, is SAVISQKPSRDICQRGTSLTIQCQVDSQVTMMFWYRQQPGQSLTLIATANQGSEATYESGFVIDKFPISRPNLTFSTLTVSNMSPEDSSIYLCSAYRGGTEAFFGQGTRLTVV.

DNA of the CDR3: TGTGCCATCAGTGATACCGATACGCAGTATTTT. Protein sequence: CAISDTDTQYF. The chain employs TRBV10-3 and TRBJ2-3; D is unresolved. V was shortened by 3 bases and J by 6 bases, with 4 bases between the two germline ends. Germline V lookup: CDR1 ENHRY, CDR2 SYGVKD. This CDR3 contains 11 residues.

J is TRBJ2-1 and V is TRBV5-1; D gene uncertain. Trimming shortened V by 2 bases and J by 7 bases, and 10 bases separated the two germline ends. The CDR3 length is 13 residues. The germline V gene encodes CDR1 SGHRS and CDR2 YFSETQ. The CDR3 sequence is CASSFRVKNEQFF. The CDR3 DNA is TGCGCCAGCAGCTTTAGGGTCAAAAATGAGCAGTTCTTC.

The chain employs TRBV9 and TRBJ1-5; no clear D. The length of the CDR3 is 14 residues. Germline V gives CDR1 SGDLS, CDR2 YYNGEE. The ends were cut back, 3 bases at V and 2 bases at J, with 9 bases in the middle. The CDR3: CASSATRGNQPQHF. In nucleotides, the CDR3 is TGTGCCAGCAGCGCCACTAGGGGCAATCAGCCCCAGCATTTT.

A word on this clone: The junction and the germline gene differ at one end; a read error may be behind it. This chain connects TRBV30 to TRBJ2-7; the D gene could be TRBD1 or TRBD2 (5 bases each). The CDR3 extends over 11 amino acids. Germline V gene lookup returns CDR1 GTSNPN and CDR2 SVGIG (reference sequence). This CDR3 reads CAWSQGAGSAF. The CDR3 coding sequence is TGTGCCTGGAGCCAAGGGGCAGGGAGTGCCTTC.

V and J are TRBV5-6 and TRBJ1-1; weak D call: TRBD1 (6 bases). Trimming pared 0 bases from V and 1 base from J, leaving 16 bases between. The CDR3 has 17 amino acids. CDR1 SGHDT and CDR2 YYEEEE come from the germline V gene. The CDR3 sequence: CASSLGDPGTWNTEAFF. For the CDR3, the DNA is TGTGCCAGCAGCTTGGGGGACCCGGGGACATGGAACACTGAAGCTTTCTTT.

In DNA form, the CDR3 reads TGTGCCAGCTCACCAGCGGGGCAGAAGGGTTCACCCCTCCACTTT. This codes for CASSPAGQKGSPLHF. This sequence joins TRBV18 and TRBJ1-6; the D gene is possibly TRBD1 (5 bases). The CDR3 runs 15 residues. V lost 2 bases, J lost 9 bases, and 14 bases lay in between. The germline CDR1 and CDR2 sequences are KGHSH and LQKENI.

This clone turned up a few times. The chain combines TRBV12-3 or TRBV12-4 with TRBJ2-1; D perhaps matches TRBD1 (5 bases). The CDR3 has 13 residues. Trimming took off 6 bases at V and 3 bases at J, with 9 bases between the two ends. The CDR3 here is CASRPDSYNEQFF. In DNA, the CDR3 is TGTGCCAGCAGGCCTGACAGCTACAATGAGCAGTTCTTC.

This sequence joins TRBV9 and TRBJ2-5; 13 bases fit TRBD2. The CDR3 spans 19 residues. Germline V gene lookup returns CDR1 SGDLS and CDR2 YYNGEE. V dropped 3 bases and J dropped 4; count of bases not matched to a gene: 15. Here the CDR3 DNA reads TGTGCCAGCAGCGATCGACCGGGGACTAGCGGGGCGTCGGGAGAGACCCAGTACTTC. Translated: CASSDRPGTSGASGETQYF.

V gene TRBV9 combines with J gene TRBJ2-5, with TRBD2 matching over 7 bases. The CDR3 has 15 residues. With 3 bases clipped from V and 5 bases from J, the junction kept 10 bases outside the gene matches. Germline V lookup: CDR1 SGDLS, CDR2 YYNGEE. The chain's CDR3 is CASSDGTKELETQYF. DNA of the CDR3: TGTGCCAGCAGCGACGGGACTAAAGAGTTGGAGACCCAGTACTTC.

This chain links TRBV3-1 (or the pseudogene TRBV3-2) with TRBJ2-7, with 11 nucleotides matching TRBD2. CDR3 size: 18 residues. The V segment lost 6 bases and the J segment 2 bases; nucleotides outside the gene matches: 15. The germline gives CDR1 LGHDT, CDR2 YNNKEL (reference sequence). The CDR3 DNA reads as TGTGCCAGCAGGCCTAGCGGGGGGCCCCTTAAACCTACCTACGAGCAGTACTTC. Translation gives CASRPSGGPLKPTYEQYF.

This clone turned up a few times. Other DNA sequences in this sample translate to the same CDR3. The rearrangement joins TRBV28 to TRBJ1-2, with D tentatively TRBD1 (6 bases). Trimming took off 2 bases at V and 2 bases at J, with 9 bases between the two ends. This CDR3 contains 14 residues. In germline, CDR1 is MDHEN, CDR2 SYDVKM. In DNA form, the CDR3 reads TGTGCCAGCAGTTTAACAGGGCCCAACTATGGCTACACCTTC. This gives the protein CASSLTGPNYGYTF.

CDR3: CASSSRGGALNEQFF. DNA for the CDR3: TGTGCCAGCAGCTCCCGGGGGGGGGCGTTGAATGAGCAGTTCTTC. The rearrangement links TRBV9 to TRBJ2-1, with 8 bases identical to TRBD2. The CDR3 runs 15 residues. The V gene's germline CDR1 is SGDLS and CDR2 YYNGEE. V gave up 4 bases and J gave up 7 bases; unmatched junction bases: 10. The entire variable domain, with the rest obtained from reference TRBV9 and TRBJ2-1, is as follows: DSGVTQTPKHLITATGQRVTLRCSPRSGDLSVYWYQQSLDQGLQFLIQYYNGEERAKGNILERFSAQQFPDLHSELNLSSLELGDSALYFCASSSRGGALNEQFFGPGTRLTVL.

CDR3 loop: CASSLQGQGNTIYF. The DNA for the CDR3 is TGTGCCAGCAGCTTACAGGGGCAGGGAAACACCATATATTTT. This chain links TRBV5-4 with TRBJ1-3; 7 bases align to TRBD1. The V gene end was trimmed by 2 bases and the J gene end by 4 bases; junction bases not matched to a gene: 3. This CDR3 comprises 14 residues. Germline-derived CDR1 and CDR2 are SGHNT and YYREEE (reference sequence). Complete variable domain (other parts from reference TRBV5-4 and TRBJ1-3): ETGVTQSPTHLIKTRGQQVTLRCSSQSGHNTVSWYQQALGQGPQFIFQYYREEENGRGNFPPRFSGLQFPNYSSELNVNALELDDSALYLCASSLQGQGNTIYFGEGSWLTVV.

The chain carries TRBV9 and TRBJ1-5, with unresolved D. With 1 base removed from V and 2 bases from J, the gap between germline ends came to 4 bases. Per the germline V gene, CDR1 is SGDLS and CDR2 is YYNGEE. This CDR3 contains 13 residues. The CDR3 here is CASSVSGNQPQHF. For the CDR3, the DNA is TGTGCCAGCAGCGTATCCGGCAATCAGCCCCAGCATTTT.

This chain links TRBV3-1 (or the pseudogene TRBV3-2) with TRBJ2-5; TRBD1 might be the D (5 bases). Germline lookup yields CDR1 LGHDT and CDR2 YNNKEL (reference sequence). V lost 4 bases and J 1 base, leaving 10 bases between the germline ends. The CDR3 is made up of 14 amino acids. Here the CDR3 reads CASSPQVRQETQYF. The DNA of the CDR3 is TGTGCCAGCAGCCCACAGGTCCGCCAAGAGACCCAGTACTTC.

The chain joins TRBV4-3 to TRBJ1-3; D might be TRBD1 (5 bases). The CDR3 is made up of 14 amino acids. V was clipped by 1 base and J by 8 bases, with 12 bases between them. Germline-derived CDR1 and CDR2 are LGHNA and YSLEER. The CDR3 DNA is TGCGCCAGCAGCCAAGGTCCAGGGAGAGACACCATATATTTT. Translated: CASSQGPGRDTIYF.